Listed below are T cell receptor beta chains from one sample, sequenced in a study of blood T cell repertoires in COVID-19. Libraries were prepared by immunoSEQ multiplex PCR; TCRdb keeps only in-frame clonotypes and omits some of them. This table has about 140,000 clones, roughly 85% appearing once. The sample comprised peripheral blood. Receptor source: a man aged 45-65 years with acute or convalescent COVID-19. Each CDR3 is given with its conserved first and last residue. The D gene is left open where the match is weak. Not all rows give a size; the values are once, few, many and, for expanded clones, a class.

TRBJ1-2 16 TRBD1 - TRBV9 CASSEKRRDRGYGYTF TGTGCCAGCAGCGAGAAGCGTCGGGACAGGGGCTATGGCTACACCTTC
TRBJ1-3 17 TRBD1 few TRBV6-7 CASKADVGQVSGNTIYF TGTGCCAGCAAAGCAGATGTCGGACAGGTCTCTGGAAACACCATATATTTT
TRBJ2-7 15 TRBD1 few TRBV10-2 CASSDRGLGSYEQYF TGCGCCAGCAGTGACAGGGGGCTTGGGTCCTACGAGCAGTACTTC
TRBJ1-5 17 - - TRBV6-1 CASSEGLGHYSNQPQHF TGTGCCAGCAGTGAGGGGCTCGGACACTATAGCAATCAGCCCCAGCATTTT
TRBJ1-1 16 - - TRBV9 CASSGWTARRNTEAFF TGTGCCAGCAGCGGGTGGACAGCGAGACGGAACACTGAAGCTTTCTTT
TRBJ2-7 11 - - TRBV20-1 CSARSGHEQYF TGCAGTGCTAGAAGCGGGCACGAGCAGTACTTC
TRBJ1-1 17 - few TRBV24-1 CATSDLCRRGLNTEAFF TGTGCCACCAGTGATTTGTGCCGACGGGGGTTGAACACTGAAGCTTTCTTT
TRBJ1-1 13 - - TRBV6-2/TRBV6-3 CASSGRQNTEAFF TGTGCCAGCAGTGGCCGACAGAACACTGAAGCTTTCTTT
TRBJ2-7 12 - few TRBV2 CASSETPSEQYF TGTGCCAGCAGTGAAACACCGTCCGAGCAGTACTTC
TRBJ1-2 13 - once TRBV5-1 CASSFKGDYGYTF TGCGCCAGCAGCTTCAAGGGGGACTATGGCTACACCTTC
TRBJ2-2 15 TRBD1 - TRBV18 CASSGQGTDTGELFF TGTGCCAGCTCAGGACAGGGTACGGACACCGGGGAGCTGTTTTTT
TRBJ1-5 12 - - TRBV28 CASSLQDQPQHF TGTGCCAGCAGTTTACAGGATCAGCCCCAGCATTTT
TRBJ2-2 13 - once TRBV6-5 CASSYADTGELFF TGTGCCAGCAGTTATGCGGACACCGGGGAGCTGTTTTTT
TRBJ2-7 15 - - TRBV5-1 CASSLGNRVTYEQYF TGCGCCAGCAGCTTGGGCAACAGGGTTACCTACGAGCAGTACTTC
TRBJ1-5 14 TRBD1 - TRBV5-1 CASATGDSNQPQHF TGCGCCAGTGCAACAGGGGATAGCAATCAGCCCCAGCATTTT
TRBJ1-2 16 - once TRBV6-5 CASSYSTQGTNYGYTF TGTGCCAGCAGTTACTCGACGCAGGGAACGAACTATGGCTACACCTTC
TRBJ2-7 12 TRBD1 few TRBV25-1 CASTQGAREQYF TGTGCCAGCACCCAGGGGGCGAGGGAGCAGTACTTC
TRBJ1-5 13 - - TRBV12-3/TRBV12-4 CASSLAGSQPQHF TGTGCCAGCAGTTTAGCGGGGAGTCAGCCCCAGCATTTT